Here is one TCR beta chain with its context. Its antigen remains unidentified. The data originate from a study of long-term antiretroviral therapy in people with HIV. Study-level information: Samples from the earliest time points predate the 2015 immediate-ART recommendation by about a decade. Whole-study findings and limits: The range of CDR3 lengths in HIV repertoires proved narrower than that found in controls.

The CDR3 extends over 12 amino acids. The V gene lost 6 bases and the J gene lost 4 bases, with 7 bases spanning the gap. Per the germline V gene, CDR1 is SGHVS and CDR2 is FQNEAQ. HIV-positive participants were all treated in the United States. Survey-level immunoSEQ v3.0 assays were run. Profiled with immunoSEQ multiplex PCR; TCRdb holds only in-frame clones, not every one. Here the sample spans fewer than 30,000 clones, 81% being singletons. This TCR was sampled from a woman younger than 30 with HIV. The sequenced sample was unsorted PBMCs, obtained at the start of antiretroviral therapy, before treatment. The V and J genes are TRBV7-8 and TRBJ1-5; D gene uncertain. As DNA, the CDR3 is TGTGCCAGCAGTCCCATAAATCAGCCCCAGCATTTT. Amino acid sequence: CASSPINQPQHF. The entire variable domain, with the rest obtained from reference TRBV7-8 and TRBJ1-5, is as follows: GAGVSQSPRYKVAKRGQDVALRCDPISGHVSLFWYQQALGQGPEFLTYFQNEAQLDKSGLPSDRFFAERPEGSVSTLKIQRTQQEDSAVYLCASSPINQPQHFGDGTRLSIL.